The subject of this entry is one T cell receptor beta chain. What it binds is unknown. A much larger clone differs by one base, so this may be a read error. The conserved phenylalanine or tryptophan is not found at the CDR3 terminus, so this likely reflects a read error. This CDR3 is built from 13 residues. Between the trimmed V and J ends, which lost 5 bases and 2 bases, there was a span of 8 bases. Germline V CDR1 and CDR2: LNHDA, SQIVND (reference sequence). This specimen belongs to a study of CD8+CD57+ T cells in acquired aplastic anemia. Study-level information: The average for DNA from sorted CD4+ and CD8+ cells was around 3.4 ug. Healthy CD8+ samples averaged about 11.0 million reads. Study results and caveats: Patients showed no significant difference from controls in CD8+ Simpson's diversity. Overlapping CD8+ CDR3 repertoires of patients and controls contained under 35 shared sequences.

TCR beta VDJ and CDR3 were profiled, and genomic DNA was the template. TCRdb called the reads again in MiXCR, with one record for every CDR3 protein. This sample has hundreds of thousands of distinct CDR3 sequences; roughly 68% occur once, and the top ten carry 3% to 5%. The sequenced sample consisted of sorted CD4+, CD8+, or CD8+CD57+ T cells (not recorded which) from PBMCs. The TCR sequence derives from a human donor in good health, serving as a control. The J gene is TRBJ2-3, the V gene TRBV19; D gene unclear. CDR3 loop: CASSYTFTDTQYL. DNA for the CDR3: TGTGCCAGTAGTTACACCTTCACAGATACGCAGTATTTG.